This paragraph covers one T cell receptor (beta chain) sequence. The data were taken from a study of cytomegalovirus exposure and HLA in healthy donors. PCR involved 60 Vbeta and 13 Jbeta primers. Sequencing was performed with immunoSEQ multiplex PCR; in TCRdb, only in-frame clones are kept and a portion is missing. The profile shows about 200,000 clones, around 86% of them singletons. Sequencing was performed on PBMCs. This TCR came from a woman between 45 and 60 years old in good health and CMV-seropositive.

The CDR3 loop reads CASSSTQTGTGFRNTIYF. The CDR3 DNA follows: TGTGCCAGTAGTTCGACTCAAACCGGGACAGGGTTTAGGAACACCATATATTTT. The J gene is TRBJ1-3, the V gene TRBV19, with TRBD1 identical over 9 bases. Per the germline V gene, CDR1 is LNHDA and CDR2 is SQIVND (reference sequence). The junction had 18 bases not matched to a gene; V was cut back by 5 bases and J by 7 bases. The CDR3 is 18 amino acids.